This is a list of T cell receptor beta chains from one sample in a study of identifying expanded T cells in peripheral blood. Sequenced by immunoSEQ multiplex PCR; TCRdb stores in-frame clones only, minus some. The sample has 95,000 to 150,000 clones; approximately 80% are singletons. Input material: blood. These receptors came from a person aged 18 to 75 in good health. The CDR3 runs from the conserved cysteine through the conserved F or W. The D gene is left open where the match is weak. Part of the rows lack a size; the others show once, few, many or a class for expanded clones.

v_call: TRBV6-5; clone_size: .; cdr3_length: 11; j_call: TRBJ1-2; d_call: .; cdr3_aa: CASSQGYGYTF; cdr3_nt: TGTGCCAGCAGCCAAGGGTATGGCTACACCTTC
v_call: TRBV7-9; clone_size: .; cdr3_length: 13; j_call: TRBJ2-7; d_call: .; cdr3_aa: CASSPLDGYEQYF; cdr3_nt: TGTGCCAGCAGCCCCCTGGACGGATACGAGCAGTACTTC
v_call: TRBV18; clone_size: .; cdr3_length: 15; j_call: TRBJ1-1; d_call: .; cdr3_aa: CASSPKERTNTEAFF; cdr3_nt: TGTGCCAGCTCACCAAAGGAAAGGACAAACACTGAAGCTTTCTTT
v_call: TRBV13; clone_size: .; cdr3_length: 18; j_call: TRBJ2-5; d_call: TRBD1; cdr3_aa: CASSLDPGQGPSQETQYF; cdr3_nt: TGTGCCAGCAGCTTGGACCCGGGACAGGGTCCTTCACAAGAGACCCAGTACTTC
v_call: TRBV7-9; clone_size: .; cdr3_length: 13; j_call: TRBJ2-7; d_call: .; cdr3_aa: CASSFDPSYEQYF; cdr3_nt: TGTGCCAGCAGCTTCGATCCTTCCTACGAGCAGTACTTC
v_call: TRBV2; clone_size: few; cdr3_length: 15; j_call: TRBJ1-6; d_call: TRBD1; cdr3_aa: CASSTQGARNSPLHF; cdr3_nt: TGTGCCAGCAGTACTCAGGGGGCGCGGAATTCACCCCTCCACTTT
v_call: TRBV19; clone_size: .; cdr3_length: 16; j_call: TRBJ2-5; d_call: TRBD1; cdr3_aa: CASSSGTGFFQETQYF; cdr3_nt: TGTGCCAGTAGTTCCGGGACAGGGTTTTTTCAAGAGACCCAGTACTTC
v_call: TRBV27; clone_size: once; cdr3_length: 15; j_call: TRBJ1-2; d_call: TRBD1; cdr3_aa: CASSLSTGSDYGYTF; cdr3_nt: TGTGCCAGCAGTTTATCGACAGGGAGCGACTATGGCTACACCTTC
v_call: TRBV18; clone_size: .; cdr3_length: 21; j_call: TRBJ1-1; d_call: TRBD1; cdr3_aa: CASSPFSDTVGTGGSRTEAFF; cdr3_nt: TGTGCCAGCTCACCCTTTTCCGATACTGTTGGGACAGGGGGCTCTCGAACTGAAGCTTTCTTT
v_call: TRBV9; clone_size: .; cdr3_length: 13; j_call: TRBJ2-1; d_call: .; cdr3_aa: CASSARWGDEQFF; cdr3_nt: TGTGCCAGCAGCGCAAGATGGGGGGATGAGCAGTTCTTC
v_call: TRBV6-6; clone_size: .; cdr3_length: 13; j_call: TRBJ1-3; d_call: .; cdr3_aa: CASRSHSGNTIYF; cdr3_nt: TGTGCCAGCAGATCCCACTCTGGAAACACCATATATTTT
v_call: TRBV5-4; clone_size: .; cdr3_length: 13; j_call: TRBJ2-7; d_call: .; cdr3_aa: CASSGDPLGEQYF; cdr3_nt: TGTGCCAGCAGCGGGGACCCTTTGGGCGAGCAGTACTTC
v_call: TRBV7-9; clone_size: once; cdr3_length: 15; j_call: TRBJ2-3; d_call: .; cdr3_aa: CASSLATRGSDTQYF; cdr3_nt: TGTGCCAGCAGCTTAGCGACGAGGGGATCCGATACGCAGTATTTT
v_call: TRBV7-3; clone_size: few; cdr3_length: 17; j_call: TRBJ1-2; d_call: TRBD1; cdr3_aa: CASSLTSGQESNYGYTF; cdr3_nt: TGTGCCAGCAGCTTAACGTCGGGACAGGAATCTAACTATGGCTACACCTTC
v_call: TRBV11-2; clone_size: once; cdr3_length: 15; j_call: TRBJ2-3; d_call: .; cdr3_aa: CASSLGRGVADTQYF; cdr3_nt: TGTGCCAGCAGCTTAGGGCGGGGCGTGGCAGATACGCAGTATTTT
v_call: TRBV18; clone_size: .; cdr3_length: 16; j_call: TRBJ2-2; d_call: .; cdr3_aa: CASSPVGGPNTGELFF; cdr3_nt: TGTGCCAGCTCACCAGTCGGGGGGCCGAACACCGGGGAGCTGTTTTTT
v_call: TRBV11-2; clone_size: .; cdr3_length: 15; j_call: TRBJ1-1; d_call: .; cdr3_aa: CASSSREVGSAEAFF; cdr3_nt: TGTGCCAGCAGCTCCCGCGAGGTGGGGTCCGCTGAAGCTTTCTTT
v_call: TRBV9; clone_size: .; cdr3_length: 12; j_call: TRBJ1-1; d_call: .; cdr3_aa: CASSLGPPEAFF; cdr3_nt: TGTGCCAGCAGCCTGGGACCGCCTGAAGCTTTCTTT
v_call: TRBV2; clone_size: .; cdr3_length: 16; j_call: TRBJ2-3; d_call: TRBD2; cdr3_aa: CASKWGQRGTTDTQYF; cdr3_nt: TGTGCCAGCAAATGGGGTCAGCGGGGGACCACAGATACGCAGTATTTT
v_call: TRBV11-2; clone_size: .; cdr3_length: 14; j_call: TRBJ2-5; d_call: .; cdr3_aa: CASSRVGGEETQYF; cdr3_nt: TGTGCCAGCAGCCGCGTGGGAGGAGAAGAGACCCAGTACTTC
v_call: TRBV4-1; clone_size: .; cdr3_length: 18; j_call: TRBJ1-2; d_call: .; cdr3_aa: CASSQERWSRTSNYGYTF; cdr3_nt: TGCGCCAGCAGCCAAGAAAGGTGGTCCCGGACGTCCAACTATGGCTACACCTTC
v_call: TRBV7-7; clone_size: .; cdr3_length: 14; j_call: TRBJ2-7; d_call: .; cdr3_aa: CASSLVFETYEQYF; cdr3_nt: TGTGCCAGCAGCTTAGTGTTTGAGACCTACGAGCAGTACTTC
v_call: TRBV6-5; clone_size: few; cdr3_length: 13; j_call: TRBJ1-1; d_call: TRBD1; cdr3_aa: CASSPRQGAEAFF; cdr3_nt: TGTGCCAGCAGCCCCAGACAGGGAGCTGAAGCTTTCTTT
v_call: TRBV5-4; clone_size: .; cdr3_length: 14; j_call: TRBJ1-1; d_call: TRBD1; cdr3_aa: CASSPDRDRAEAFF; cdr3_nt: TGTGCCAGCAGCCCAGACCGGGACAGGGCTGAAGCTTTCTTT
v_call: TRBV2; clone_size: .; cdr3_length: 13; j_call: TRBJ1-2; d_call: TRBD1; cdr3_aa: CASSGDRGGGYTF; cdr3_nt: TGTGCCAGCAGTGGGGACAGGGGAGGTGGCTACACCTTC
v_call: TRBV7-3; clone_size: .; cdr3_length: 18; j_call: TRBJ2-1; d_call: .; cdr3_aa: CASSRSVDAGSAYNEQFF; cdr3_nt: TGTGCCAGCAGCCGATCGGTGGATGCGGGGAGCGCCTACAATGAGCAGTTCTTC
v_call: TRBV6-5; clone_size: .; cdr3_length: 15; j_call: TRBJ2-5; d_call: .; cdr3_aa: CASTFSPLARETQYF; cdr3_nt: TGTGCCAGCACTTTCTCCCCCCTAGCCCGCGAGACCCAGTACTTC
v_call: TRBV7-7; clone_size: .; cdr3_length: 13; j_call: TRBJ2-1; d_call: TRBD2; cdr3_aa: CASSLGTRGEQFF; cdr3_nt: TGTGCCAGCAGCTTAGGGACTAGGGGTGAGCAGTTCTTC
v_call: TRBV4-3; clone_size: .; cdr3_length: 16; j_call: TRBJ2-2; d_call: TRBD1; cdr3_aa: CASSQRQGRDTGELFF; cdr3_nt: TGCGCCAGCAGCCAGAGACAGGGCAGGGACACCGGGGAGCTGTTTTTT
v_call: TRBV5-1; clone_size: once; cdr3_length: 14; j_call: TRBJ1-1; d_call: .; cdr3_aa: CASSLRERNTEAFF; cdr3_nt: TGCGCCAGCAGCTTGCGTGAAAGGAACACTGAAGCTTTCTTT
v_call: TRBV10-1; clone_size: few; cdr3_length: 13; j_call: TRBJ1-1; d_call: .; cdr3_aa: CASSESHGAEAFF; cdr3_nt: TGCGCCAGCAGTGAGTCACACGGTGCGGAAGCTTTCTTT
v_call: TRBV7-2; clone_size: .; cdr3_length: 17; j_call: TRBJ1-2; d_call: .; cdr3_aa: CASSLSVGEGSNYGYTF; cdr3_nt: TGTGCCAGCAGCTTAAGTGTGGGGGAGGGGTCTAACTATGGCTACACCTTC
v_call: TRBV28; clone_size: .; cdr3_length: 15; j_call: TRBJ2-7; d_call: .; cdr3_aa: CASSWQTGTLYEQYF; cdr3_nt: TGTGCCAGCAGTTGGCAAACTGGGACACTCTACGAGCAGTACTTC
v_call: TRBV5-1; clone_size: .; cdr3_length: 15; j_call: TRBJ1-6; d_call: TRBD1; cdr3_aa: CASSYNPGQDSPLHF; cdr3_nt: TGCGCCAGCAGCTACAATCCGGGACAGGATTCACCCCTCCACTTT
v_call: TRBV18; clone_size: .; cdr3_length: 15; j_call: TRBJ2-7; d_call: TRBD1; cdr3_aa: CASSEGPRGQGEQYF; cdr3_nt: TGTGCCAGCTCAGAAGGGCCCAGGGGGCAGGGCGAGCAGTACTTC
v_call: TRBV5-1; clone_size: once; cdr3_length: 15; j_call: TRBJ2-1; d_call: .; cdr3_aa: CASSLGPSLGNEQFF; cdr3_nt: TGCGCCAGCAGCTTGGGTCCTTCTTTAGGGAATGAGCAGTTCTTC
v_call: TRBV28; clone_size: .; cdr3_length: 15; j_call: TRBJ2-3; d_call: TRBD1; cdr3_aa: CASSIQGGSTDTQYF; cdr3_nt: TGTGCCAGCAGTATACAGGGGGGTAGCACAGATACGCAGTATTTT
v_call: TRBV27; clone_size: .; cdr3_length: 15; j_call: TRBJ2-1; d_call: .; cdr3_aa: CASSLSGLPYNEQFF; cdr3_nt: TGTGCCAGCAGTTTGTCAGGGTTACCCTACAATGAGCAGTTCTTC
v_call: TRBV2; clone_size: .; cdr3_length: 14; j_call: TRBJ1-4; d_call: .; cdr3_aa: CASRGGGLPEKLFF; cdr3_nt: TGTGCCAGCCGTGGGGGGGGCCTCCCGGAAAAACTGTTTTTT
v_call: TRBV2; clone_size: once; cdr3_length: 12; j_call: TRBJ1-2; d_call: .; cdr3_aa: CASRWGNTGYTF; cdr3_nt: TGTGCCAGCCGGTGGGGGAACACGGGCTACACCTTC
v_call: TRBV5-6; clone_size: .; cdr3_length: 14; j_call: TRBJ2-6; d_call: .; cdr3_aa: CASSLYSGANVLTF; cdr3_nt: TGTGCCAGCAGTTTGTACTCTGGGGCCAACGTCCTGACTTTC
v_call: TRBV19; clone_size: .; cdr3_length: 14; j_call: TRBJ2-3; d_call: .; cdr3_aa: CASSKGGAADTQYF; cdr3_nt: TGTGCCAGTAGTAAGGGGGGGGCCGCTGATACGCAGTATTTT
v_call: TRBV5-4; clone_size: .; cdr3_length: 13; j_call: TRBJ2-7; d_call: .; cdr3_aa: CASSLIGRNEQYF; cdr3_nt: TGTGCCAGCAGCTTAATCGGACGTAACGAGCAGTACTTC
v_call: TRBV25-1; clone_size: .; cdr3_length: 15; j_call: TRBJ2-7; d_call: .; cdr3_aa: CASSVDRDGSYEQYF; cdr3_nt: TGTGCCAGCAGTGTAGACCGGGACGGATCCTACGAGCAGTACTTC
v_call: TRBV5-6; clone_size: .; cdr3_length: 13; j_call: TRBJ2-2; d_call: .; cdr3_aa: CASSRIYRGELFF; cdr3_nt: TGTGCCAGCAGCCGTATATATCGCGGGGAGCTGTTTTTT
v_call: TRBV6-5; clone_size: .; cdr3_length: 13; j_call: TRBJ2-2; d_call: .; cdr3_aa: CASRQLNTGELFF; cdr3_nt: TGTGCCAGCAGACAGTTGAACACCGGGGAGCTGTTTTTT
v_call: TRBV4-3; clone_size: .; cdr3_length: 16; j_call: TRBJ2-1; d_call: TRBD2; cdr3_aa: CASSYSGTSGNNEQFF; cdr3_nt: TGCGCCAGCAGTTATTCCGGGACTAGCGGAAACAATGAGCAGTTCTTC
v_call: TRBV4-3; clone_size: .; cdr3_length: 13; j_call: TRBJ2-7; d_call: .; cdr3_aa: CASSQDRGYEQYF; cdr3_nt: TGCGCCAGCAGCCAAGATAGAGGGTACGAGCAGTACTTC
v_call: TRBV18; clone_size: once; cdr3_length: 17; j_call: TRBJ2-5; d_call: TRBD1; cdr3_aa: CASSPTGTGYYQETQYF; cdr3_nt: TGTGCCAGCTCACCGACCGGGACAGGGTATTACCAAGAGACCCAGTACTTC
v_call: TRBV15; clone_size: once; cdr3_length: 18; j_call: TRBJ2-6; d_call: .; cdr3_aa: CATSRDRAGIPGANVLTF; cdr3_nt: TGTGCCACCAGCAGAGATAGGGCAGGGATCCCTGGGGCCAACGTCCTGACTTTC
v_call: TRBV5-6; clone_size: .; cdr3_length: 18; j_call: TRBJ1-6; d_call: .; cdr3_aa: CASSFLGDKGSYNSPLHF; cdr3_nt: TGTGCCAGCAGCTTCCTTGGAGACAAGGGGTCCTATAATTCACCCCTCCACTTT
v_call: TRBV5-5; clone_size: .; cdr3_length: 12; j_call: TRBJ2-7; d_call: .; cdr3_aa: CASSLVRTEQYF; cdr3_nt: TGTGCCAGCAGCTTGGTCCGTACAGAGCAGTACTTC
v_call: TRBV6-5; clone_size: .; cdr3_length: 13; j_call: TRBJ2-3; d_call: TRBD1; cdr3_aa: CASNQGGTDTQYF; cdr3_nt: TGTGCCAGCAACCAGGGGGGCACAGATACGCAGTATTTT
v_call: TRBV19; clone_size: .; cdr3_length: 14; j_call: TRBJ2-7; d_call: .; cdr3_aa: CASSRAGPAYEQYF; cdr3_nt: TGTGCCAGTAGTCGAGCCGGGCCCGCCTACGAGCAGTACTTC
v_call: TRBV2; clone_size: .; cdr3_length: 16; j_call: TRBJ2-2; d_call: .; cdr3_aa: CASSEGVGPNTGELFF; cdr3_nt: TGTGCCAGCAGTGAAGGAGTGGGTCCAAACACCGGGGAGCTGTTTTTT
v_call: TRBV6-1; clone_size: .; cdr3_length: 15; j_call: TRBJ2-7; d_call: .; cdr3_aa: CASSEYPGGTYEQYF; cdr3_nt: TGTGCCAGCAGTGAATATCCTGGAGGGACCTACGAGCAGTACTTC
v_call: TRBV4-1; clone_size: .; cdr3_length: 17; j_call: TRBJ2-1; d_call: .; cdr3_aa: CASSQPRRGKPYNEQFF; cdr3_nt: TGCGCCAGCAGCCAACCGAGGAGGGGCAAGCCCTACAATGAGCAGTTCTTC
v_call: TRBV6-6; clone_size: .; cdr3_length: 14; j_call: TRBJ1-1; d_call: .; cdr3_aa: CASTTGHINTEAFF; cdr3_nt: TGTGCCAGCACAACAGGGCATATCAACACTGAAGCTTTCTTT
v_call: TRBV6-1; clone_size: few; cdr3_length: 12; j_call: TRBJ1-1; d_call: .; cdr3_aa: CASSSVLSEAFF; cdr3_nt: TGTGCCAGCAGTTCTGTCTTGTCTGAAGCTTTCTTT
v_call: TRBV4-1; clone_size: .; cdr3_length: 16; j_call: TRBJ1-5; d_call: .; cdr3_aa: CASSQAREGEGQPQHF; cdr3_nt: TGCGCCAGCAGCCAAGCCAGGGAGGGCGAAGGACAGCCCCAGCATTTT